This entry concerns a single T cell receptor beta chain. In this sample, this clonotype turned up a few times. Its antigen target is currently unknown. No clone much larger than this one lies a single base away; base qualities are absent. The source of the sample is a study of spatial heterogeneity in lung cancer (dated by TCRdb to between 2018 and 2021). Background on the whole study: Donors were some 70 patients with early-stage, untreated non-small cell lung cancer from the lung TRACERx cohort. Beta-chain transcripts were consistently detected in greater numbers than alpha-chain transcripts, which likely reflected higher beta-chain transcript abundance. The study linked features of the TCR repertoire to counts of nonsynonymous mutations, which were determined by whole-exome sequencing of tumor tissue. At surgery, both alpha and beta chains were TCR-sequenced in 200 to 250 tumor regions, fewer than 80 matched nontumor lung samples and a few dozen PBMC samples. The study quantitatively compared TCR alpha and beta repertoires across multiple tumor regions, matched nontumor lung and blood in non-small cell lung cancer. Follow-up PBMC samples were sequenced whenever available, with the median time to follow-up being about 2 years after resection. In the raw uncorrected reads, each unique combination of TCR and UMI appeared on average more than ten times. Broader findings and caveats from the paper: Ubiquitous expanded tumor TCRs showed up in blood more often at tumor resection than at routine follow-up. Only approximately 13 patients were included in the comparisons of baseline and follow-up blood repertoires. Additional single-cell paired TCR alpha and beta sequencing was considered necessary to confirm, at a functional level, the hypothesis that regional TCRs recognize regional mutations.

The library relied on 5' RACE. Sequencing used a NextSeq 500. To allow correction of PCR and sequencing errors, the TCR library protocol tagged every TCR cDNA molecule with a unique molecular identifier. Turning to the authors' computational methods: TCR identification, UMI-based error correction and CDR3 extraction were performed with Decombinator tools. Expanded TCRs were defined as those above a frequency of 2 per 1,000, corresponding to the top 1% of the tumor frequency distribution. Renyi diversity was computed with the R vegan package after each repertoire had been subsampled 100 times to 5,000 TCRs. CDR3 similarity networks were built from amino acid triplet string-kernel similarity, connecting CDR3s with pairwise similarity above 0.82. TCRdb reanalyzed the raw reads on its own, using fastp at Q25 for trimming and MiXCR for clone calling, and kept in-frame beta chains. Each CDR3 protein appears once, grouped with its most common genes and DNA. The V and J calls were determined by TCRdb, not by the authors. The sample data list about 43,000 distinct CDR3 sequences, and about 23% of these were observed just once. Clones ranked in the top ten supply under 8.5% of the sample.

The time point label for this specimen denotes: blood at routine non-recurrence follow-up after resection. TCR sequencing used whole RNA extracted from tumor and nontumor lung tissue, or from cryopreserved PBMC samples, without cell sorting. A patient was chosen for TCR sequencing only when enough RNA was available from at least two tumor regions. Between the V and J ends, shortened by 7 bases and 6 bases respectively, the junction contains 9 bases. The germline V gene (reference sequence) provides CDR1 LNHDA and CDR2 SQIVND. There are 11 amino acids in the CDR3, from cysteine to phenylalanine inclusive. Only the CDR3 part of the read is kept: 33 bases, read in frame from the first base.

Source: PBMCs, taken at follow-up. The origin of this receptor is a female donor with early-stage non-small cell lung cancer. The chain is made from TRBV19 and TRBJ1-1; the D gene cannot be named for sure. CDR3 protein: CASKRSPEAFF. The sequence in DNA is TGTGCCAGTAAGAGGAGCCCTGAAGCTTTCTTT.